The rows below give T cell receptor beta chains drawn from one sample of a study of T-cell reconstitution after alpha-beta-depleted transplantation in children. Using its own MiXCR run on the PCR reads, TCRdb lists one record per CDR3 protein. The sample gives around 680,000 distinct CDR3 sequences, 15% to 20% of which show up once; 0.85% to 1.3% is in the top ten. Sequences were derived from PBMCs from the stem cell graft donor, sampled from the stem cell graft. The source is a human donor who donated a stem cell graft to a child with acute myeloid leukemia. The CDR3 runs from the conserved cysteine through the conserved F or W. Fields, in order: D gene, J gene, V gene, clone size, CDR3 DNA, CDR3 protein. A D gene is named only where the DNA matches it firmly. The size of a clone is reported for some rows only, either as once, few or many, or as a class for expanded clones.

NA,TRBJ2-5,TRBV20-1,many,TGCAGTGCTAGGCTCTTCGGGAAGGAAGAGACCCAGTACTTC,CSARLFGKEETQYF
TRBD1,TRBJ2-1,TRBV15,NA,TGTGCCACCAGCACCCGACAGGGTTTAAATGAGCAGTTCTTC,CATSTRQGLNEQFF
NA,TRBJ2-2,TRBV27,NA,TGTGCCAGCTCTTGGGGGGGCCCCGGGGAGCTGTTTTTT,CASSWGGPGELFF
NA,TRBJ2-2,TRBV24-1,NA,TGTGCCACCAGTTCCAGCCAGGGAGTACCGAACACCGGGGAGCTGTTTTTT,CATSSSQGVPNTGELFF
NA,TRBJ1-4,TRBV10-3,few,TGTGCCATCAGTGAGTCGGTTGCTATGGGGGAAAAACTGTTTTTT,CAISESVAMGEKLFF
TRBD1,TRBJ2-7,TRBV11-2,NA,TGTGCCAGCAGCTTCCCTGACAGGGAAAGGGCCTACGAGCAGTACTTC,CASSFPDRERAYEQYF
TRBD2,TRBJ2-7,TRBV9,NA,TGTGCCAGCAGCGTAGGCGGGAGCTCATACGACCAGTACTTC,CASSVGGSSYDQYF
NA,TRBJ2-3,TRBV2,NA,TGTGCCAGCAGTGAGAAGGTCCCGCTGCCAGATACGCAGTATTTT,CASSEKVPLPDTQYF
TRBD2,TRBJ2-1,TRBV20-1,many,TGCAGTGCCGGACTAGCGGGGGGGCCGATAGACAATGAGCAGTTCTTC,CSAGLAGGPIDNEQFF
TRBD2,TRBJ2-1,TRBV20-1,many,TGCAGTGCTAGAACGGGAGGAGGCTCCTACAATGAGCAGTTCTTC,CSARTGGGSYNEQFF
NA,TRBJ2-3,TRBV10-3,many,TGTGCCATCGGGGCAGATACGCAGTATTTT,CAIGADTQYF
TRBD2,TRBJ2-3,TRBV7-2,few,TGTGCCAGCAGCCCGCGACTAGCGGGGGGGTACGATACGCAGTATTTT,CASSPRLAGGYDTQYF
NA,TRBJ1-6,TRBV7-9,few,TGTGCCAGCAGCTTCGGAGGGTCCGACCTGAGGTTT,CASSFGGSDLRF